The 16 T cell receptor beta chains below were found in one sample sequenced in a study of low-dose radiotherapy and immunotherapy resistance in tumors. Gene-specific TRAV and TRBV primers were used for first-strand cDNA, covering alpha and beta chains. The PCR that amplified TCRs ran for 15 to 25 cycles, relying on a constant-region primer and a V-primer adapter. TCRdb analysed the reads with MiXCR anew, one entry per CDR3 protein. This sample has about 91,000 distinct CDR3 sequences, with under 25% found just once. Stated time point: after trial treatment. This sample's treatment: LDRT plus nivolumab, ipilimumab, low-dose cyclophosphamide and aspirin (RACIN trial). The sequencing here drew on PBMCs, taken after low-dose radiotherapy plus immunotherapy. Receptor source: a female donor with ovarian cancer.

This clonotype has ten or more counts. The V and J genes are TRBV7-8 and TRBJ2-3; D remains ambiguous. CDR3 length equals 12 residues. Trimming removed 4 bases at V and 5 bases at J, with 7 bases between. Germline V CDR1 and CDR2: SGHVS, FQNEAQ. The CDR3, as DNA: TGTGCCAGCAGCTCCTCTGGAGATACGCAGTATTTT. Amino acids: CASSSSGDTQYF.

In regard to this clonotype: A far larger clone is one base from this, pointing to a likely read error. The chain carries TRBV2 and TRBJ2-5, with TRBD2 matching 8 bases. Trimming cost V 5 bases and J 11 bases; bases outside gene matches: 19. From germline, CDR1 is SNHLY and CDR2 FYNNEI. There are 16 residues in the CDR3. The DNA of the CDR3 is TGTGCCAGCAGTAGGCTAGCGGGTTCAGCCTACAATGAGCAGTACTTC. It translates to CASSRLAGSAYNEQYF.

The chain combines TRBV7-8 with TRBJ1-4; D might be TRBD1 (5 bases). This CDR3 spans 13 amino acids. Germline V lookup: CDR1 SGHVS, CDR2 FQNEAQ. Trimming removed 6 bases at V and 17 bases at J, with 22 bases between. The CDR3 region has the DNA TGTGCCAGCAGTCAGTTTCCTTCCGGGACCAGTTTTTTT. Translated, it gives CASSQFPSGTSFF.

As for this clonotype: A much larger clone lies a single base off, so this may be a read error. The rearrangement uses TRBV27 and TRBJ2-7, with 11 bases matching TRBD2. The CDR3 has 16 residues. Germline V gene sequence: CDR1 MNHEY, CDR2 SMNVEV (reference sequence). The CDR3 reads CATSGILAGDNNEQYF. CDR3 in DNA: TGTGCCACCAGTGGGATACTAGCGGGGGATAACAATGAGCAGTACTTC.

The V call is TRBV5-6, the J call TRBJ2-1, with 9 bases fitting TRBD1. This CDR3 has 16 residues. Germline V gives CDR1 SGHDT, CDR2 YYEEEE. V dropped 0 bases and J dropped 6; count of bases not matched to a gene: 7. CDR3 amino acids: CASSLVGTGSGNEQFF. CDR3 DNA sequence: TGTGCCAGCAGCTTGGTGGGGACAGGGAGCGGCAATGAGCAGTTCTTC.

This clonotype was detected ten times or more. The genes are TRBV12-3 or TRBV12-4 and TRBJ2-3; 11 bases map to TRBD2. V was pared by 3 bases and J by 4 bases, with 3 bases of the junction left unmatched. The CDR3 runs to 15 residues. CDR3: CASSFWGLAADTQYF. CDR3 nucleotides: TGTGCCAGCAGTTTCTGGGGACTAGCGGCAGATACGCAGTATTTT.

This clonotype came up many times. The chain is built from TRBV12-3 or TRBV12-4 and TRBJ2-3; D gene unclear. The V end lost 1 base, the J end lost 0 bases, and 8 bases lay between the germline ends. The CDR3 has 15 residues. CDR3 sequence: CASSLVAASTDTQYF. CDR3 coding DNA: TGTGCCAGCAGTTTAGTAGCAGCCAGCACAGATACGCAGTATTTT.

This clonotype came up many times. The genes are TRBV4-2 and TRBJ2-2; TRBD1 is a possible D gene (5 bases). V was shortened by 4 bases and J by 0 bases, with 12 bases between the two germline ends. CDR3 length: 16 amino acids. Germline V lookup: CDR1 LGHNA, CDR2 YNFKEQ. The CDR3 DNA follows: TGTGCCAGCAGCCCGACGACAGATGCGAACACCGGGGAGCTGTTTTTT. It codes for CASSPTTDANTGELFF.

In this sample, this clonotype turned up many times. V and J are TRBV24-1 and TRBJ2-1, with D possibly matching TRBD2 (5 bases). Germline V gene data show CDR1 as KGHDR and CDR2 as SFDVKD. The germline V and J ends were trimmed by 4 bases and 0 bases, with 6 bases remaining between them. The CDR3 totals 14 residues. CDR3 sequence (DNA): TGTGCCACCAGTGAAGGGAGCTCCTACAATGAGCAGTTCTTC. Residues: CATSEGSSYNEQFF.

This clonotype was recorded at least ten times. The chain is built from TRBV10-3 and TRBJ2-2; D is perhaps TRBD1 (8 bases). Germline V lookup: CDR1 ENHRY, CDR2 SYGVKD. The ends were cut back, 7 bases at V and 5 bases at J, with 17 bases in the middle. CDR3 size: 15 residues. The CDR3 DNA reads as TGTGCCATCACCCAAGGACAGGGAGGGACCGGGGAGCTGTTTTTT. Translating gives CAITQGQGGTGELFF.

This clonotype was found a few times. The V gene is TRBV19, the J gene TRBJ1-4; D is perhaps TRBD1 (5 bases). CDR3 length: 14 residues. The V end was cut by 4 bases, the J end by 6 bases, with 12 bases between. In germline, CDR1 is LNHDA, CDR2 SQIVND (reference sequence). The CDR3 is CASSTGGGDEKLFF. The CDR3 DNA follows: TGTGCCAGTAGTACCGGCGGAGGGGATGAAAAACTGTTTTTT. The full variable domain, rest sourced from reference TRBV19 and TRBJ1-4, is DGGITQSPKYLFRKEGQNVTLSCEQNLNHDAMYWYRQDPGQGLRLIYYSQIVNDFQKGDIAEGYSVSREKKESFPLTVTSAQKNPTAFYLCASSTGGGDEKLFFGSGTQLSVL.

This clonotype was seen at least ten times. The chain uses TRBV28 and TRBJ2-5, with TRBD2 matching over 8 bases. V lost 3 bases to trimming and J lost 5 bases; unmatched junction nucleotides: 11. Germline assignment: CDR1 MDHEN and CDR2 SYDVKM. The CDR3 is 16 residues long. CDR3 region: CASSLGNSGVGETQYF. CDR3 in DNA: TGTGCCAGCAGTTTGGGAAATAGCGGGGTCGGGGAGACCCAGTACTTC.

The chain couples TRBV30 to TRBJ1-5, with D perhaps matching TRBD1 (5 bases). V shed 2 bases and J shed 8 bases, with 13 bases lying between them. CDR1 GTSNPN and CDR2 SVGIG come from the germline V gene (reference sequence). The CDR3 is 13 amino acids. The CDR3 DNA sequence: TGTGCCTGGAGTTTGAATGGGGGGAAGCCCCAGCATTTT. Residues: CAWSLNGGKPQHF.

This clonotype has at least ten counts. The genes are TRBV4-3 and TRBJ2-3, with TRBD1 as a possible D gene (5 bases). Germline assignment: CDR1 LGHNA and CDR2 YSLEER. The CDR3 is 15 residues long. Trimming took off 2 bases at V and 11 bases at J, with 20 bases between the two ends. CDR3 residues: CASSQTITGGPVQYF. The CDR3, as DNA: TGCGCCAGCAGCCAAACAATAACAGGCGGCCCGGTGCAGTATTTT.

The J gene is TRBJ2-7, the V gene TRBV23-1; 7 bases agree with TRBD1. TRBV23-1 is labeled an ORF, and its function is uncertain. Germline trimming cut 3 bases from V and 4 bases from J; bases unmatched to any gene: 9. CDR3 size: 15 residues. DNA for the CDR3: TGCGCCAGCAGTCACGCCGGACAGGTTGGATACGAGCAGTACTTC. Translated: CASSHAGQVGYEQYF.

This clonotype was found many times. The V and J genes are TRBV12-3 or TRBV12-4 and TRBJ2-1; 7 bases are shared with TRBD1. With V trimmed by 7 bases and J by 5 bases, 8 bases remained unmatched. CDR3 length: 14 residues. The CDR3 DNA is TGTGCCAGCACCCCCGGGACAGTAAACAATGAGCAGTTCTTC. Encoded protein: CASTPGTVNNEQFF.